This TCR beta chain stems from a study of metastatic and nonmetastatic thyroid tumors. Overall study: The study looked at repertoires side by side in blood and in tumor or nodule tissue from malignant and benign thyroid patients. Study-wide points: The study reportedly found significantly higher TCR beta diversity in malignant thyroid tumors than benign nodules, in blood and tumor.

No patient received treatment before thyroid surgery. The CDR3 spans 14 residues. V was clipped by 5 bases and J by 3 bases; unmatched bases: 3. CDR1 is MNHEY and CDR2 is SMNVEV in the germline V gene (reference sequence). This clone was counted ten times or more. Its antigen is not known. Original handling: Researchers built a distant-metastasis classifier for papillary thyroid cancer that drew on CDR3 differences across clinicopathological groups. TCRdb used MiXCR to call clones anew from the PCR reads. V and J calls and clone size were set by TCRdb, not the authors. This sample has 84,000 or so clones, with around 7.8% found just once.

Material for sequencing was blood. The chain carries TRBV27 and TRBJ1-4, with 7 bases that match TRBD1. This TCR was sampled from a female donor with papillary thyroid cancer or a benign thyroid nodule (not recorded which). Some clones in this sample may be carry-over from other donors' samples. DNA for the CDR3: TGTGCCAGCAGTAGGGGGCTGCCTAATGAAAAACTGTTTTTT. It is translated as CASSRGLPNEKLFF.